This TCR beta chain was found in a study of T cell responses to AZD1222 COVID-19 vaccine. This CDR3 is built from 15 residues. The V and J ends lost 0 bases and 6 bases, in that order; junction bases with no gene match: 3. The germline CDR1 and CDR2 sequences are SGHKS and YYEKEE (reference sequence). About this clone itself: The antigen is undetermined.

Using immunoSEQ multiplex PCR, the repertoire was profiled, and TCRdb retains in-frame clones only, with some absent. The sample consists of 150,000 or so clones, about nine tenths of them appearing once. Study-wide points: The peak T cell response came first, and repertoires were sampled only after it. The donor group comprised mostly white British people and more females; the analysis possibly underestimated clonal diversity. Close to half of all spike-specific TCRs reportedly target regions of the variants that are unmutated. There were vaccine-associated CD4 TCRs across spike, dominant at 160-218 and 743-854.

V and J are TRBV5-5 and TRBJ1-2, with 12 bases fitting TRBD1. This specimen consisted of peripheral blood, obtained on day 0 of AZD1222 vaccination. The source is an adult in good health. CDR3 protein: CASSLGDRGPDGYTF. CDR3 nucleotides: TGTGCCAGCAGCTTGGGGGACAGGGGGCCGGATGGCTACACCTTC.